These T cell receptor beta chains were read from a single sample in a study of T cells in Graves' hyperthyroidism and ophthalmopathy. TCRdb re-called the multiplex PCR reads through MiXCR, storing one row per CDR3 protein. The repertoire has fewer than 450,000 distinct CDR3 sequences, about 15% of them found once; the top ten carry almost 35%. The material sequenced was blood. The receptor set was obtained from a woman aged 30 to 39 with Graves' hyperthyroidism that later progressed to Graves' ophthalmopathy. The CDR3 runs from the conserved cysteine through the conserved F or W. D genes are given only for firm matches. Size tells how often a clone was seen (once, few, many) or the class of an expanded clone, and some rows leave it out.

>-|TRBJ2-1|-|TRBV28
TGTGCCAGCAGTTTAGGGCTAAGTAACGATGAGCAGTTCTTC
CASSLGLSNDEQFF
>-|TRBJ1-2|-|TRBV27
TGTGCCAGCACATCTCTTGACAGGACGCCTAACTATGGCTACACCTTC
CASTSLDRTPNYGYTF
>few|TRBJ1-1|-|TRBV20-1
TGCAGTGCTAGAGATAGGATGAGACTTGGAACGACCACTGAAGCTTTCTTT
CSARDRMRLGTTTEAFF
>few|TRBJ2-7|TRBD1|TRBV6-1
TGTGCCACCACTAGACAGGGGAGGAACGAGCAGTACTTC
CATTRQGRNEQYF
>many|TRBJ1-5|-|TRBV20-1
TGCAGTGCTAGAGGGGTCAATCAGCCCCAGCATTTT
CSARGVNQPQHF
>-|TRBJ2-1|TRBD1|TRBV5-6
TGTGCCAGCAGCCGGGGACAGATTTCCTACAATGAGCAGTTCTTC
CASSRGQISYNEQFF
>many|TRBJ2-7|-|TRBV27
TGTGCCAGCAGTCTCCGGACAGCATCGGTCTACGAGCAGTACTTC
CASSLRTASVYEQYF
>few|TRBJ2-7|-|TRBV5-1
TGCGCCAGCAGCTTGGAAAGTGACAGCAACTACGAGCAGTACTTC
CASSLESDSNYEQYF
>many|TRBJ2-7|-|TRBV10-3
TGTGCCATCAAAGGGCACAGCGGTAGCTCCTACGAGCAGTACTTC
CAIKGHSGSSYEQYF
>few|TRBJ1-6|TRBD1|TRBV20-1
TGCAGTGCCAGACAGGGGTTGGTGGGTTCACCCCTCCACTTT
CSARQGLVGSPLHF
>many|TRBJ2-1|-|TRBV5-1
TGCGCCAGCAGATCATTCCCGGGGGAATTCGATGAGCAGTTCTTC
CASRSFPGEFDEQFF
>many|TRBJ2-7|-|TRBV6-2/TRBV6-3
TGTGCCAGCCACCGAATAGGGGAATCCTACGAGCAGTACTTC
CASHRIGESYEQYF
>-|TRBJ2-3|TRBD1|TRBV28
TGTGCCAGCGACTCTCCGGACAGGGGAGCGGAGTATTTT
CASDSPDRGAEYF
>many|TRBJ2-5|-|TRBV27
TGTGCCAGCAGTTTTTTCGTAGGGGGGGGCTTCGAGACCCAGTACTTC
CASSFFVGGGFETQYF
>-|TRBJ2-7|-|TRBV15
TGTGCCACCAGCGTTGGGCGCGGGGTCAGCTCCTACGAGCAGTACTTC
CATSVGRGVSSYEQYF
>many|TRBJ2-3|-|TRBV2
TGTGCCAGCAGTGAAGGACTGTACACAGATACGCAGTATTTT
CASSEGLYTDTQYF
>many|TRBJ2-1|-|TRBV27
TGTGCCAGCAGGGTGGGTTACAATGAGCAGTTCTTC
CASRVGYNEQFF
>many|TRBJ2-7|-|TRBV28
TGTGCCAGCAGTTCCCAATTGGGGACCTACGAGCAGTACTTC
CASSSQLGTYEQYF
>-|TRBJ2-7|-|TRBV4-2
TGTGCCAGCAGCCAAGATTACGGGGCGCACTACGAGCAGTACTTC
CASSQDYGAHYEQYF
>-|TRBJ1-5|-|TRBV20-1
TGCAGTGCTCATAAGGTGATGGCCAATCAGCCCCAGCATTTT
CSAHKVMANQPQHF
>many|TRBJ2-5|-|TRBV5-1
TGCGCCAGCAGCCCGGAGACGGTGTATGCAGAGACCCAGTACTTC
CASSPETVYAETQYF
>many|TRBJ2-5|-|TRBV24-1
TGTGCCACCAGTGATGCCATTGGGGAGACCCAGTACTTC
CATSDAIGETQYF
>-|TRBJ2-3|TRBD2|TRBV10-2
TGCGCCAACTATAGCGGGGAAAGCACAGATACGCAGTATTTT
CANYSGESTDTQYF
>-|TRBJ2-3|-|TRBV27
TGTGCCAGCAGAGGGACGGGACACGCGAACACAGATACGCAGTATTTT
CASRGTGHANTDTQYF
>many|TRBJ2-2|TRBD1|TRBV11-1
TGTGCCAGCAGCTCAGGGGGCGCGGTCGGGGAGCTGTTTTTT
CASSSGGAVGELFF
>many|TRBJ2-7|-|TRBV2
TGTGCCAGCAGTGGTTCGACCTACGAGCAGTACTTC
CASSGSTYEQYF
>few|TRBJ2-3|TRBD2|TRBV13
TGTGCCAGCAGCTTATATCCAGCGGGGGCCTACACAGATACGCAGTATTTT
CASSLYPAGAYTDTQYF
>many|TRBJ2-7|-|TRBV6-1
TGTGCCAGCAGTGAAACACCCGCCGGGGAGCAGTACTTC
CASSETPAGEQYF
>many|TRBJ1-1|TRBD1|TRBV4-1
TGCGCCAGCAGCCCACGTGGACAGGGGGCTAGGAACACTGAAGCTTTCTTT
CASSPRGQGARNTEAFF
>-|TRBJ1-1|-|TRBV30
TGTGCCTACATAGTAGGCGGGTTCACTGAAGCTTTCTTT
CAYIVGGFTEAFF
>many|TRBJ2-3|TRBD2|TRBV5-1
TGCGCCAGCAGCAGCGGGACTAGCGGGGCGATCACAGATACGCAGTATTTT
CASSSGTSGAITDTQYF
>many|TRBJ2-3|-|TRBV29-1
TGCAGCGTTGGTCAGAGGGCAGGTACAGATACGCAGTATTTT
CSVGQRAGTDTQYF
>many|TRBJ2-1|-|TRBV5-1
TGCGCCAGCAGCTTGGAGAGCCCAGTCCACAATGAGCAGTTCTTC
CASSLESPVHNEQFF
>many|TRBJ1-5|-|TRBV12-3/TRBV12-4
TGTGCCAGCAGTTTAGGGCAGTATAGCAATCAGCCCCAGCATTTT
CASSLGQYSNQPQHF
>-|TRBJ1-3|-|TRBV30
TGTGCCTGGACCACAGGACAGAATGGAAACACCATATATTTT
CAWTTGQNGNTIYF
>few|TRBJ1-6|-|TRBV5-1
TGCGCCAGCAGCTTGGTGGAGTCCCGGAATTCACCCCTCCACTTT
CASSLVESRNSPLHF
>-|TRBJ1-5|TRBD1|TRBV6-1
TGTGCCAGCAGTGAATGGAAGGGACAGGGTAGCAATCAGCCCCAGCATTTT
CASSEWKGQGSNQPQHF
>-|TRBJ2-2|-|TRBV6-1
TGTGCCAGCAGCGAAAACGTTAGCGGGGAGCTGTTTTTT
CASSENVSGELFF
>few|TRBJ1-1|TRBD1|TRBV5-6
TGTGCCAGCAGTTTCCGGGACAGGGAGAACACTGAAGCTTTCTTT
CASSFRDRENTEAFF
>few|TRBJ1-1|-|TRBV20-1
TGCAGTGCAAAGACAGTCATGAACACTGAAGCTTTCTTT
CSAKTVMNTEAFF
>many|TRBJ2-1|-|TRBV7-9
TGTGCCAGCAGCTTTATTCTGTCCGGGAGTGAGCAGTTCTTC
CASSFILSGSEQFF
>few|TRBJ2-5|-|TRBV28
TGTGCCAGCACTCGCCTGTTAGGGGGCCAAGAGACCCAGTACTTC
CASTRLLGGQETQYF
>many|TRBJ2-2|-|TRBV6-5
TGTGCCAGCAGTTCCTCCAGGGGGGTCGGGGGCATTGCGAACACCGGGGAGCTGTTTTTT
CASSSSRGVGGIANTGELFF
>few|TRBJ2-5|-|TRBV6-1
TGTGCCAGCAGTGAACTTGGTAGCCAAGAGACCCAGTACTTC
CASSELGSQETQYF
>many|TRBJ2-3|-|TRBV25-1
TGTGCCAGCAGTGAAGAGGGTTTCACAGATACGCAGTATTTT
CASSEEGFTDTQYF
>few|TRBJ2-1|-|TRBV6-1
TGTGCCAGCCAACAGCACAATGAGCAGTTCTTC
CASQQHNEQFF
>many|TRBJ1-1|-|TRBV10-1
TGCGCCAAGAGCAGTGGATACAGGAACACTGAAGCTTTCTTT
CAKSSGYRNTEAFF